This TCR beta chain was sequenced during a study of T cell clonotyping in hematopoietic cell transplantation. Across the study: Cytoreduction preceded collection of pretransplant recipient samples.

Documented time point: recipient sample about 28 days before transplant, after cytoreduction. Sequencing used immunoSEQ multiplex PCR; TCRdb keeps in-frame clones, though not all of them. Of around 45,000 clones in the sample, roughly 80% are singletons; the top ten hold over 4%. The CDR3 sequence is 16 residues long. Germline loops: CDR1 MDHEN, CDR2 SYDVKM. Trimming took off 3 bases at V and 5 bases at J, with 19 bases between the two ends. A word on this clone: Antigen specificity is unknown.

Study outcomes and limitations: Recipient TCR diversity dropped after transplant; expanded clonotypes rose from day 30 to 180.

The rearrangement joins TRBV28 to TRBJ1-2; D might be TRBD1 (5 bases). The sequence was obtained from a man aged 55 to 70 with myelodysplastic syndrome. Some clones in this sample may be carry-over from other donors' samples. The material sequenced was peripheral blood mononuclear cells, taken before stem cell transplant. CDR3 amino acids: CASSLAGTPDLYGYTF. CDR3 in DNA: TGTGCCAGCAGTTTGGCAGGGACCCCAGATTTATATGGCTACACCTTC.